What follows describes a single T cell receptor beta chain. The library targeted TCRbeta and was prepared with unique molecular identifiers. TCRdb called the PCR reads again in MiXCR, with one record for every CDR3 protein. The table records around 400,000 distinct CDR3 sequences, about a tenth of them present only once. This specimen belongs to a study of T-cell reconstitution after alpha-beta-depleted transplantation in children. The CDR3 is made up of 14 amino acids. Trimming left V 6 bases short and J 0 bases short, with 11 bases between. CDR1 and CDR2 (germline): ENHRY, SYGVKD. This sequence was found in a human donor who donated a stem cell graft to a child with acute myeloid leukemia. The V gene is TRBV10-3, the J gene TRBJ1-1; a weak D match, TRBD1 (6 bases). This sample comprised PBMCs from the stem cell graft donor, obtained from the stem cell graft. CDR3 region: CAISRDTMNTEAFF. In DNA, the CDR3 is TGTGCCATCAGCCGGGACACAATGAACACTGAAGCTTTCTTT.